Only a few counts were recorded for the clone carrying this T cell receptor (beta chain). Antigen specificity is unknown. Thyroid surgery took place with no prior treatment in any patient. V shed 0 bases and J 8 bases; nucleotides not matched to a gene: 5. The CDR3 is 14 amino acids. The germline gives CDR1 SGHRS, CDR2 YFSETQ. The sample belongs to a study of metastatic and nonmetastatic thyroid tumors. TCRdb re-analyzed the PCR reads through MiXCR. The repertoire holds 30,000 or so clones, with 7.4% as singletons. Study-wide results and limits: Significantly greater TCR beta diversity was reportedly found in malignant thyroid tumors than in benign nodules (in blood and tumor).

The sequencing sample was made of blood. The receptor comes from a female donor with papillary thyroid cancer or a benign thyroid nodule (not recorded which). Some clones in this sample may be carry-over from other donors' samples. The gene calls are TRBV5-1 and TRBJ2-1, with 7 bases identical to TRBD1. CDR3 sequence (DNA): TGCGCCAGCAGCTTGGGTGGGACAGAGCATGAGCAGTTCTTC. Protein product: CASSLGGTEHEQFF.